The 19 T cell receptor beta chains in this list originate from one sample, sequenced in a study of T cell responses to AZD1222 COVID-19 vaccine. Clones were sequenced by immunoSEQ multiplex PCR, and TCRdb holds only the in-frame ones, with some missing. The sample contains 150,000 to 200,000 clones, more than 75% of which appear only once. Source: peripheral blood, taken 28 days after the second AZD1222 dose. These receptors were obtained from an adult who received the AZD1222 COVID-19 vaccine.

CDR3 in amino acids: CASGTANTGELFF. CDR3 DNA: TGTGCCAGTGGGACGGCGAACACCGGGGAGCTGTTTTTT. This chain connects TRBV6-5 to TRBJ2-2; tentatively, D is TRBD1 or TRBD2 (5 bases each). This CDR3 comprises 13 residues. V lost 9 bases, J lost 0 bases, and 8 bases lay in between. Germline V CDR1 and CDR2: MNHEY, SVGAGI.

The V and J genes are TRBV30 and TRBJ1-2; no clear D gene. Trimming shortened V by 1 base and J by 5 bases, and 11 bases separated the two germline ends. Germline assignment: CDR1 GTSNPN and CDR2 SVGIG (reference sequence). This CDR3 spans 13 amino acids. CDR3 region: CAWSGDSGYGYTF. In nucleotides, the CDR3 is TGTGCCTGGAGTGGGGATAGCGGTTATGGCTACACCTTC.

V usage is TRBV30 and J usage is TRBJ1-2; tentative D call: TRBD1 (6 bases). Trimming cost V 4 bases and J 3 bases, with 15 bases left between them. This CDR3 has 14 residues. Germline values: CDR1 GTSNPN, CDR2 SVGIG (reference sequence). CDR3 coding DNA: TGTGCCTGGATCAACCAGGGGAGGGACTATGGCTACACCTTC. Amino acids: CAWINQGRDYGYTF.

The chain employs TRBV2 and TRBJ2-3; 11 positions match TRBD1. V was pared by 6 bases and J by 5 bases, with 7 bases of the junction left unmatched. This CDR3 region has 15 residues. CDR1 SNHLY and CDR2 FYNNEI come from the germline V gene. The CDR3 here is CASRLRDRGVDTQYF. As DNA, the CDR3 is TGTGCCAGCAGACTCCGGGACAGGGGGGTAGATACGCAGTATTTT.

The CDR3, as DNA: TGTGCCAGCAGCTATGTGAGCACAGATACGCAGTATTTT. Its translation: CASSYVSTDTQYF. This chain uses TRBV9 with TRBJ2-3; no reliable D call. Looked up from germline, CDR1 is SGDLS and CDR2 is YYNGEE. The V end was cut by 4 bases, the J end by 0 bases, with 6 bases between. This CDR3 spans 13 amino acids.

The chain has TRBV7-3 and TRBJ2-7; no reliable D call. The germline V gene encodes CDR1 SGHTA and CDR2 FQGTGA. The CDR3 totals 14 residues. Trimming removed 4 bases from V and 8 bases from J, with 18 bases in between. DNA of the CDR3: TGTGCCAGCAGCTCTTCACCGGGCCTCCCGAAGCAGTACTTC. Protein product: CASSSSPGLPKQYF.

The chain couples TRBV6-1 to TRBJ2-3, with TRBD2 matching 8 bases. The junction had 4 bases not matched to a gene; V was cut back by 3 bases and J by 2 bases. The CDR3 is 15 residues long. Germline V gene data show CDR1 as MNHNS and CDR2 as SASEGT. CDR3 protein: CASSEGLGYTDTQYF. The CDR3 DNA reads TGTGCCAGCAGTGAGGGACTAGGGTACACAGATACGCAGTATTTT.

The V and J genes are TRBV28 and TRBJ2-2, with D tentatively TRBD1 or TRBD2 (5 bases each). This CDR3 is built from 17 residues. The V end was cut by 7 bases, the J end by 4 bases, with 22 bases between. In germline, CDR1 is MDHEN, CDR2 SYDVKM. The CDR3 region is CASTGPFGGRSTGELFF. As DNA, the CDR3 is TGTGCCAGCACCGGACCGTTTGGGGGACGTAGCACCGGGGAGCTGTTTTTT.

The chain recombines TRBV19 with TRBJ1-2; TRBD1 is a possible D gene (5 bases). Per germline, CDR1 LNHDA and CDR2 SQIVND (reference sequence). V dropped 5 bases and J dropped 8 bases, with 15 bases sitting between them. CDR3 length equals 13 residues. The DNA for the CDR3 is TGTGCCAGTAGTCGAGAGGGCAAGGGGGGCTACACCTTC. Its translation: CASSREGKGGYTF. Full variable domain (remainder filled in from reference TRBV19 and TRBJ1-2): DGGITQSPKYLFRKEGQNVTLSCEQNLNHDAMYWYRQDPGQGLRLIYYSQIVNDFQKGDIAEGYSVSREKKESFPLTVTSAQKNPTAFYLCASSREGKGGYTFGSGTRLTVV.

The V call is TRBV7-9, the J call TRBJ2-7, with 10 positions matching TRBD1. V shed 1 base, J shed 10 bases, and the junction held 10 bases outside the gene matches. Germline assignment: CDR1 SEHNR and CDR2 FQNEAQ (reference sequence). The CDR3 length is 15 residues. CDR3 sequence reads: CASSLGQPGQGPQYF. In nucleotides, the CDR3 is TGTGCCAGCAGCTTAGGCCAACCGGGACAGGGGCCTCAGTACTTC.

The genes are TRBV16 and TRBJ2-7, with a weak D call TRBD1 (6 bases). Deletions cut 0 bases from V and 7 bases from J, with 10 bases between. This CDR3 contains 13 residues. Germline V lookup: CDR1 KGHSY, CDR2 FQNENV. DNA of the CDR3: TGTGCCAGCAGCCAATCGAGAGGGGGAGAGCAGTACTTC. It translates to CASSQSRGGEQYF.

The chain couples TRBV5-1 to TRBJ1-1; D is undetermined. CDR3 length equals 13 residues. CDR1 and CDR2 from the germline V gene are SGHRS and YFSETQ. V lost 2 bases and J lost 1, with 6 bases in between. The CDR3 nucleotides read TGCGCCAGCAGCTTAACATCGAACACTGAAGCTTTCTTT. Encoded protein: CASSLTSNTEAFF.

The rearrangement uses TRBV9 and TRBJ2-1; D is unresolved. The CDR3 consists of 14 residues. The germline V and J ends were trimmed by 0 bases and 5 bases, with 9 bases remaining between them. From germline, CDR1 is SGDLS and CDR2 YYNGEE. The CDR3 DNA follows: TGTGCCAGCAGCGTAGATCTAGGGCACAATGAGCAGTTCTTC. Protein sequence: CASSVDLGHNEQFF.

The CDR3 loop reads CASSQYLAGGSSYNEQFF. The CDR3 bases are TGCGCCAGCAGCCAGTATCTAGCGGGAGGTAGCTCCTACAATGAGCAGTTCTTC. V usage is TRBV4-1 and J usage is TRBJ2-1; 11 positions match TRBD2. V was clipped by 3 bases and J by 0 bases; unmatched bases: 7. Germline V gene data show CDR1 as MGHRA and CDR2 as YSYEKL. The CDR3 totals 18 residues.

The genes are TRBV7-3 and TRBJ2-2, with TRBD2 as a possible D gene (5 bases). V was cut by 5 bases and J by 2 bases, with 9 bases left in between. The V gene's germline CDR1 is SGHTA and CDR2 FQGTGA. This CDR3 is 14 amino acids long. For the CDR3, the DNA is TGTGCCAGCAGCGGAGCGGCTAACACCGGGGAGCTGTTTTTT. This encodes CASSGAANTGELFF.

The gene calls are TRBV7-9 and TRBJ2-5; D perhaps matches TRBD2 (6 bases). The CDR3 extends over 14 amino acids. V lost 3 bases, J lost 2 bases, and 10 bases lay in between. Germline loops: CDR1 SEHNR, CDR2 FQNEAQ (reference sequence). The CDR3, as DNA: TGTGCCAGCAGCTTCTGGCGGGAACAAGAGACCCAGTACTTC. Its translation: CASSFWREQETQYF.

The genes are TRBV7-2 and TRBJ2-4; D is unresolved. The CDR3 covers 15 residues. Trimming removed 5 bases from V and 0 bases from J, with 11 bases in between. Germline lookup yields CDR1 SGHTA and CDR2 FQGNSA. DNA for the CDR3: TGTGCCAGCAGCCCCACACAGTTAGCCAAAAACATTCAGTACTTC. It specifies CASSPTQLAKNIQYF.

This clone was observed a few times. The rearrangement joins TRBV3-1 (or the pseudogene TRBV3-2) to TRBJ2-2; no clear D. The CDR3 sequence is 13 residues long. The germline V gene encodes CDR1 LGHDT and CDR2 YNNKEL (reference sequence). Trimming stripped 4 bases from V and 0 bases from J, with 3 bases between. The CDR3 DNA follows: TGTGCCAGCAGCCCATCGAACACCGGGGAGCTGTTTTTT. Translation gives CASSPSNTGELFF.

This chain uses TRBV28 with TRBJ1-1; maybe TRBD1 (5 bases). The V end lost 11 bases, the J end lost 3 bases, and 13 bases lay between the germline ends. Germline lookup yields CDR1 MDHEN and CDR2 SYDVKM. The CDR3 has 12 residues. This CDR3 reads CAEGVSHTEAFF. For the CDR3, the DNA is TGTGCCGAAGGGGTCAGCCACACTGAAGCTTTCTTT. Full variable domain (missing parts from reference TRBV28 and TRBJ1-1): DVKVTQSSRYLVKRTGEKVFLECVQDMDHENMFWYRQDPGLGLRLIYFSYDVKMKEKGDIPEGYSVSREKKERFSLILESASTNQTSMYLCAEGVSHTEAFFGQGTRLTVV.